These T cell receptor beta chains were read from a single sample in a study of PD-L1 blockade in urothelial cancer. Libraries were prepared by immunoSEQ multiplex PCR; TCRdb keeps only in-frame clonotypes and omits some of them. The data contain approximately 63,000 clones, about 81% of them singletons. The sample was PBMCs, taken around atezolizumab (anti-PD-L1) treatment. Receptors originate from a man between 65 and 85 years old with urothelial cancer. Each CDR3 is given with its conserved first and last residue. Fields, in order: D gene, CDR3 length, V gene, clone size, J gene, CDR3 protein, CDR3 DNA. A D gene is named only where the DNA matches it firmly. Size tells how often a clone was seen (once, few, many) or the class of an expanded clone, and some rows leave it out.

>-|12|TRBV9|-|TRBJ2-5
CASSVSGETQYF
TGTGCCAGCAGCGTAAGCGGAGAGACCCAGTACTTC
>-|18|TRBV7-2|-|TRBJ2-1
CASSLVKDFSDAYNEQFF
TGTGCCAGCAGCTTAGTCAAGGACTTTAGTGACGCCTACAATGAGCAGTTCTTC
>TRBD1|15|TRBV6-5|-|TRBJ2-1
CASSYSPGGMDEQFF
TGTGCCAGCAGTTACTCGCCAGGGGGCATGGATGAGCAGTTCTTC
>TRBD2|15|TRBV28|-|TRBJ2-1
CASSVSGRADNEQFF
TGTGCCAGCAGTGTTAGCGGGAGGGCTGACAATGAGCAGTTCTTC
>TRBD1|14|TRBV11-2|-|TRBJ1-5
CASSLTGWNQPQHF
TGTGCCAGCAGCTTGACAGGGTGGAATCAGCCCCAGCATTTT
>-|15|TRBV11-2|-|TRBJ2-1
CASLKGRRSYNEQFF
TGTGCCAGCCTTAAGGGCCGGAGGTCCTACAATGAGCAGTTCTTC
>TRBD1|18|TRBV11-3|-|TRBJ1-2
CASSLEGDGDSTPYGYTF
TGTGCCAGCAGCTTAGAAGGCGATGGGGACAGCACTCCATATGGCTACACCTTC
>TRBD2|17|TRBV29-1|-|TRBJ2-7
CSVVGVAGAAGSYEQYF
TGCAGCGTTGTTGGGGTCGCGGGAGCAGCTGGGTCCTACGAGCAGTACTTC
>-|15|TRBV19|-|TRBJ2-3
CASTDEAGGTDTQYF
TGTGCCAGTACCGATGAGGCAGGGGGCACAGATACGCAGTATTTT
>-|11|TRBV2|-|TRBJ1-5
CASSTDQPQHF
TGTGCCAGCAGTACGGATCAGCCCCAGCATTTT
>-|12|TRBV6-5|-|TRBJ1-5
CASSSAGGPQHF
TGTGCCAGCAGTAGTGCTGGAGGGCCCCAGCATTTT
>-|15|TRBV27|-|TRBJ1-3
CASSFSRETGNTIYF
TGTGCCAGCAGTTTTTCGAGGGAGACCGGAAACACCATATATTTT
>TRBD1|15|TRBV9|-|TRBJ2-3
CASSETGTGLDTQYF
TGTGCCAGCAGCGAAACCGGGACAGGGTTGGATACGCAGTATTTT
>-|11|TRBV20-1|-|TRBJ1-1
CSASRDTEAFF
TGCAGTGCTTCACGGGACACTGAAGCTTTCTTT
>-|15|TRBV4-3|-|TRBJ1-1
CASSQETAGATEAFF
TGCGCCAGCAGCCAAGAAACTGCAGGGGCGACTGAAGCTTTCTTT
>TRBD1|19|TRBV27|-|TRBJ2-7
CASSSPRDRYGPRGYEQYF
TGTGCCAGCAGCTCCCCCCGGGACAGGTATGGCCCCAGGGGGTACGAGCAGTACTTC
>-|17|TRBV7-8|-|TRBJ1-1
CATTIGSGPGMNTEAFF
TGTGCCACCACCATTGGTAGCGGTCCCGGAATGAACACTGAAGCTTTCTTT
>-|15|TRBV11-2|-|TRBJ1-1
CASSMYRAGNTEAFF
TGTGCCAGCAGCATGTACAGGGCCGGGAACACTGAAGCTTTCTTT
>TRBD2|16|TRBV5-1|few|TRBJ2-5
CASSSGQLANQETQYF
TGCGCCAGCAGCTCAGGCCAACTAGCGAACCAAGAGACCCAGTACTTC
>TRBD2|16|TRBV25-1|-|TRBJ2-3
CASSDTGGPYTDTQYF
TGTGCCAGCAGTGATACGGGAGGGCCTTACACAGATACGCAGTATTTT
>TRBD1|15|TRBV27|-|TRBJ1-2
CASSLGTGGAGGYTF
TGTGCCAGCAGTTTAGGGACAGGGGGCGCCGGTGGCTACACCTTC
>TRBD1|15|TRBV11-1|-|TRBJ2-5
CASSLQGQSQETQYF
TGTGCCAGCAGCTTGCAGGGACAGTCCCAAGAGACCCAGTACTTC
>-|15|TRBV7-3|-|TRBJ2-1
CASSQTSASYNEQFF
TGTGCCAGCAGTCAGACTAGTGCCTCCTACAATGAGCAGTTCTTC
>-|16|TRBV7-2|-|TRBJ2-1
CASSQDRLRVGGEQFF
TGTGCCAGCAGCCAAGATCGACTTCGCGTAGGAGGTGAGCAGTTCTTC
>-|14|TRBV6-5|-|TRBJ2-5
CASRDRDSQETQYF
TGTGCCAGCAGGGACCGGGACTCACAAGAGACCCAGTACTTC
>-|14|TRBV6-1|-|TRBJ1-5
CASSVQGIGQPQHF
TGTGCCAGCAGTGTTCAGGGGATTGGGCAGCCCCAGCATTTT
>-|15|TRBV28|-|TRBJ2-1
CASSLRESEYNEQFF
TGTGCCAGCAGTTTAAGGGAGAGCGAATACAATGAGCAGTTCTTC
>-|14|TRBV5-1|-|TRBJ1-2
CASFPGGTNYGYTF
TGCGCCAGCTTCCCCGGGGGGACTAACTATGGCTACACCTTC
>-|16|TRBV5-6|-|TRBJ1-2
CASSLPGDDRTYGYTF
TGTGCCAGCAGCCTACCGGGAGACGACCGAACCTATGGCTACACCTTC
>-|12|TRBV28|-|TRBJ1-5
CASKEGSQPQHF
TGTGCCAGCAAGGAGGGTAGTCAGCCCCAGCATTTT
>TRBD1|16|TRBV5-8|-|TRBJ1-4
CASSQRQGFGAGKLFF
TGTGCCAGCAGCCAAAGACAGGGGTTTGGTGCTGGAAAACTGTTTTTT
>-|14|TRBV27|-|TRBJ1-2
CASSPLDGVAGYTF
TGTGCCAGCAGTCCCCTCGACGGGGTGGCGGGCTACACCTTC
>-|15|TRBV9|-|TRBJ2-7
CASSVSTDRAYEQYF
TGTGCCAGCAGCGTTTCTACGGACAGAGCCTACGAGCAGTACTTC
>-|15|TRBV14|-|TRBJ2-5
CASSQGAGNVKTQYF
TGTGCCAGCAGCCAAGGGGCCGGGAATGTAAAGACCCAGTACTTC
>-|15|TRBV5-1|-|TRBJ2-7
CASSFGMGADYEQYF
TGCGCCAGCAGCTTTGGGATGGGAGCGGACTACGAGCAGTACTTC
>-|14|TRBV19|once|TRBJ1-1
CASSIMDRNTEAFF
TGTGCCAGTAGTATTATGGACAGGAACACTGAAGCTTTCTTT
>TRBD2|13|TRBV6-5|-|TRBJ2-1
CASGLAGNNEQFF
TGTGCCAGCGGGCTAGCGGGAAACAATGAGCAGTTCTTC
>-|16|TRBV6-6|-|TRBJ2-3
CASSTTPGLVADTQYF
TGTGCCAGCAGCACTACCCCGGGACTGGTGGCAGATACGCAGTATTTT
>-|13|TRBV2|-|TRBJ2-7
CASSQTETYEQYF
TGTGCCAGCAGCCAGACAGAAACCTACGAGCAGTACTTC
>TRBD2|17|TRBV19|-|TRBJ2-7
CASSIVAGGVNSYEQYF
TGTGCCAGTAGTATCGTAGCGGGAGGAGTAAACTCCTACGAGCAGTACTTC
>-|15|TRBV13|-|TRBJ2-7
CASSLDPGRSYEQYF
TGTGCCAGCAGCTTAGACCCAGGGCGCTCCTACGAGCAGTACTTC
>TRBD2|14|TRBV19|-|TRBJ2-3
CASGTSGFTDTQYF
TGTGCCAGTGGGACTAGCGGTTTCACAGATACGCAGTATTTT
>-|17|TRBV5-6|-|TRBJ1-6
CASSSGRAGSYNSPLHF
TGTGCCAGCAGCTCAGGGCGAGCTGGGTCCTATAATTCACCCCTCCACTTT
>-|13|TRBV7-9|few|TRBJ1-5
CASSLGGRQPQHF
TGTGCCAGCAGCTTAGGGGGGAGGCAGCCCCAGCATTTT
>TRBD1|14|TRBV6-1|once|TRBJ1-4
CASGQGATNEKLFF
TGTGCCAGCGGACAGGGGGCAACTAATGAAAAACTGTTTTTT
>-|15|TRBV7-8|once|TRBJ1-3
CASSLPRRFGNTIYF
TGTGCCAGCAGCTTACCCCGCAGGTTTGGAAACACCATATATTTT
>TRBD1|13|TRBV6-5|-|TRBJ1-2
CASNRGGAGGYTF
TGTGCCAGCAATAGAGGGGGCGCGGGTGGCTACACCTTC
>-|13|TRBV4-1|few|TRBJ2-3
CASSQDRVDTQYF
TGCGCCAGCAGCCAAGACAGGGTCGATACGCAGTATTTT
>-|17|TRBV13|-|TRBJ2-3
CASSLSGWTTGPDTQYF
TGTGCCAGCAGCTTATCCGGGTGGACTACTGGCCCAGATACGCAGTATTTT
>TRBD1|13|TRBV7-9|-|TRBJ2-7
CASSLGTGDEQYF
TGTGCCAGCAGCTTAGGGACAGGTGACGAGCAGTACTTC
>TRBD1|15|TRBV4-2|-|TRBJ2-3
CASSPRQGDTDTQYF
TGTGCCAGCAGCCCTAGACAGGGCGACACAGATACGCAGTATTTT
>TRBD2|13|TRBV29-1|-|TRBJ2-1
CSGREGSYNEQFF
TGCAGCGGGAGGGAGGGATCCTACAATGAGCAGTTCTTC
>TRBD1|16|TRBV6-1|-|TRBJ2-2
CASSDQRQGSTGELFF
TGTGCCAGCAGTGACCAACGACAGGGATCCACCGGGGAGCTGTTTTTT